Sequencing of this TCR beta chain was carried out in a study of T cells in Graves' hyperthyroidism and ophthalmopathy. RNA transcripts served as the template for amplifying TCR beta CDR3 regions. An initial round of RT-PCR targeting the TCR CDR3 relied on the HTBI primer set. TCRdb redid the calling of the multiplex PCR reads with MiXCR, one entry per CDR3 protein. This table has about 280,000 distinct CDR3 sequences, about 25% appearing once. CDR3 length equals 14 residues. The ends were cut back, 4 bases at V and 6 bases at J, with 15 bases in the middle. Per the germline V gene, CDR1 is SGHAT and CDR2 is FQNNGV. This clonotype was seen at least ten times.

The chain is built from TRBV11-2 and TRBJ1-2; weak D call: TRBD1 (5 bases). The sequence was obtained from a man aged 35-49 years with Graves' hyperthyroidism that later progressed to Graves' ophthalmopathy. The sample consisted of blood. CDR3 bases: TGTGCCAGCAGCTCGGGACTCGGGAGGCATGGCTACACCTTC. Residues: CASSSGLGRHGYTF.